Below, 13 T cell receptor beta chains from the same sample are listed, as sequenced in a study of T-cell reconstitution after alpha-beta-depleted transplantation in children. A library of TCRbeta sequences, prepared with unique molecular identifiers, was generated. MiXCR, applied by TCRdb to the PCR reads, yields one record per CDR3 protein. The top ten hold 2% to 2.5% of the sample, which has about 460,000 distinct CDR3 sequences, about 11% seen once. Sample: PBMCs, taken before TCRalphabeta/CD19-depleted stem cell transplant. The receptor set was obtained from a child under 10 years old with inherited bone marrow failure, due to receive a stem cell transplant.

At least ten counts were recorded for this clonotype. J is TRBJ2-7 and V is TRBV27; 7 nucleotides agree with TRBD1. The V and J ends lost 3 bases and 3 bases, in that order; junction bases with no gene match: 2. Germline V lookup: CDR1 MNHEY, CDR2 SMNVEV (reference sequence). CDR3 length equals 13 residues. The CDR3 DNA is TGTGCCAGCAGTTTCGACAGGGACTACGAGCAGTACTTC. This codes for CASSFDRDYEQYF.

This clonotype was recorded at least ten times. V gene TRBV5-1 combines with J gene TRBJ2-7, with D perhaps matching TRBD1 or TRBD2 (6 bases each). The CDR3 contains 16 residues. V dropped 0 bases and J dropped 3 bases, with 16 bases sitting between them. Germline CDR1 SGHRS, CDR2 YFSETQ. CDR3 amino acids: CASSLGGAQGDYEQYF. CDR3 sequence (DNA): TGCGCCAGCAGCTTGGGGGGGGCTCAGGGAGACTACGAGCAGTACTTC. Full variable domain (rest looked up from reference TRBV5-1 and TRBJ2-7): KAGVTQTPRYLIKTRGQQVTLSCSPISGHRSVSWYQQTPGQGLQFLFEYFSETQRNKGNFPGRFSGRQFSNSRSEMNVSTLELGDSALYLCASSLGGAQGDYEQYFGPGTRLTVT.

This clonotype was seen repeatedly, ten times or more. This rearrangement joins TRBV6-2 or TRBV6-3 to TRBJ2-7, with 9 bases that match TRBD1. Germline CDR1 reads MNHEY; CDR2 reads SVGEGT. V shed 0 bases and J 1 base; nucleotides not matched to a gene: 7. This CDR3 has 17 amino acids. The CDR3 coding sequence is TGTGCCAGCAGTTACTCCAACCGGGACAGGGAGTCCTACGAGCAGTACTTC. This translates into CASSYSNRDRESYEQYF.

This clonotype was detected only a few times. This chain joins TRBV5-4 and TRBJ2-5, with unresolved D. This CDR3 is 15 amino acids long. Trimming took 4 bases from V and 1 from J, leaving 14 bases between them. Germline V gene lookup returns CDR1 SGHNT and CDR2 YYREEE (reference sequence). CDR3 nucleotide sequence: TGTGCCAGCAGCCCCAAGTTTGAGGCCCAAGAGACCCAGTACTTC. Protein sequence: CASSPKFEAQETQYF.

This clonotype was counted at least ten times. The chain links TRBV20-1 to TRBJ2-3; 7 bases fit TRBD2. J gave up 2 bases and V 6 bases, and 8 bases lay outside the gene matches. CDR1 DFQATT and CDR2 SNEGSKA come from the germline V gene (reference sequence). This CDR3 comprises 14 residues. As DNA, the CDR3 is TGCAGTGCCCTAAGACTAGCAAACACAGATACGCAGTATTTT. This codes for CSALRLANTDTQYF.

This clonotype has a handful of counts. The chain joins TRBV6-2 or TRBV6-3 to TRBJ1-2; D remains unclear. CDR1 and CDR2 from the germline V gene are MNHEY and SVGEGT. Trimming pared 2 bases from V and 4 bases from J, leaving 11 bases between. CDR3 size: 14 residues. The CDR3 region is CASSYRTVVYGYTF. The CDR3 coding sequence is TGTGCCAGCAGTTACAGGACGGTGGTCTATGGCTACACCTTC.

This clonotype has just a few counts. The chain has TRBV5-6 and TRBJ2-5; D is unclear. Germline V gene sequence: CDR1 SGHDT, CDR2 YYEEEE. Trimming removed 1 base from V and 0 bases from J, with 10 bases in between. This CDR3 region has 15 residues. The chain's CDR3 is CASSLSVHHQETQYF. In DNA form, the CDR3 reads TGTGCCAGCAGCTTGTCTGTCCATCACCAAGAGACCCAGTACTTC.

There are many counts of this clonotype. This chain connects TRBV9 to TRBJ2-7, with 9 bases fitting TRBD2. The V gene's germline CDR1 is SGDLS and CDR2 YYNGEE. The CDR3 length is 16 residues. With 4 bases clipped from V and 1 base from J, the junction kept 9 bases outside the gene matches. The DNA of the CDR3 is TGTGCCAGCAGCCCCCGGCAGAGCGGGAGGTCCTACGAGCAGTACTTC. It yields the protein CASSPRQSGRSYEQYF.

This clonotype was counted ten times or more. The rearrangement links TRBV27 to TRBJ2-7, with D perhaps TRBD1 (6 bases). Trimming left V 5 bases short and J 4 bases short, with 18 bases between. Germline-derived CDR1 and CDR2 are MNHEY and SMNVEV (reference sequence). The CDR3 is 15 amino acids. CDR3 nucleotide sequence: TGTGCCAGCAGTGCAACCGGGACAAGGTATTACGAGCAGTACTTC. Protein: CASSATGTRYYEQYF.

This clonotype was seen many times. The rearrangement links TRBV10-3 to TRBJ2-1; 8 nucleotides align to TRBD2. J gave up 0 bases and V 6 bases, and 4 bases lay outside the gene matches. Germline-derived CDR1 and CDR2 are ENHRY and SYGVKD. The CDR3 spans 15 residues. The CDR3 DNA follows: TGTGCCATCAGCACCGGGACTAGCTCCTACAATGAGCAGTTCTTC. Protein: CAISTGTSSYNEQFF.

This clonotype was observed many times. The chain recombines TRBV4-3 with TRBJ1-1; 8 nucleotides line up with TRBD1. This CDR3 has 17 residues. The ends lost 3 bases at V and 3 bases at J; junction bases unmatched: 12. CDR1 and CDR2 from the germline V gene are LGHNA and YSLEER. Here the CDR3 reads CASSQRDFRTGYTEAFF. CDR3 bases: TGCGCCAGCAGCCAGAGGGACTTCCGGACAGGGTACACTGAAGCTTTCTTT.

The chain uses TRBV30 and TRBJ2-3; D possibly matches TRBD1 or TRBD2 (5 bases each). V gave up 0 bases and J gave up 6 bases, with 19 bases separating them. CDR1 is GTSNPN and CDR2 is SVGIG in the germline V gene (reference sequence). This CDR3 spans 16 amino acids. CDR3 in DNA: TGTGCCTGGAGTGTGGGTCGGGACGGGGTTCAGGATACGCAGTATTTT. Translated, it gives CAWSVGRDGVQDTQYF.

This clonotype was seen only a few times. The chain links TRBV27 to TRBJ1-2; weak D call: TRBD1 (5 bases). Germline CDR1 MNHEY, CDR2 SMNVEV (reference sequence). V was pared by 5 bases and J by 4 bases, with 17 bases between. CDR3 length equals 15 residues. CDR3 sequence (DNA): TGTGCCAGCAGTCCTCGGGGGGGGGTGAGCTATGGCTACACCTTC. Amino acids: CASSPRGGVSYGYTF.